A selection of T cell receptor beta chains follows, all from one sample in a study of shared clonotypes between healthy human individuals. Here immunoSEQ multiplex PCR was the method, and the copy in TCRdb shows in-frame clones only, minus some. Among around 1.9 million clones, 93% were seen once, and the ten largest hold about 1.5%. The source material was naive CD8+ T cells from PBMCs. These receptors came from a man between 18 and 29 years old in good health. Some clones in this sample may be carry-over from other donors' samples. Both conserved end residues are part of each CDR3. A D gene is named only where the DNA matches it firmly. Clone size, where shown, is once, few, many, or a class for clones that have expanded.

j_call | v_call | clone_size | d_call | cdr3_aa | cdr3_nt
TRBJ2-1 | TRBV13 | . | TRBD1 | CASSAGQVQFF | TGTGCCAGCAGCGCAGGACAGGTGCAGTTCTTC
TRBJ1-5 | TRBV27 | . | . | CASSLRVNQPQHF | TGTGCCAGCAGTTTACGTGTTAATCAGCCCCAGCATTTT
TRBJ2-1 | TRBV28 | . | TRBD2 | CASSSTSGDNEQFF | TGTGCCAGCAGTTCGACTAGCGGAGACAATGAGCAGTTCTTC
TRBJ1-1 | TRBV7-8 | few | . | CASSLAVRSEAFF | TGTGCCAGCAGCTTAGCGGTTCGATCTGAAGCTTTCTTT
TRBJ1-5 | TRBV11-2 | . | . | CASSLDRGENQPQHF | TGTGCCAGCAGCTTAGACAGGGGTGAAAATCAGCCCCAGCATTTT
TRBJ1-1 | TRBV7-9 | . | . | CASSFPGGMNTEAFF | TGTGCCAGCAGCTTTCCGGGGGGGATGAACACTGAAGCTTTCTTT
TRBJ1-1 | TRBV11-2 | once | . | CASSLVGGMNTEAFF | TGTGCCAGCAGCTTAGTTGGAGGGATGAACACTGAAGCTTTCTTT
TRBJ2-2 | TRBV9 | . | . | CASSVNRLTPNTGELFF | TGTGCCAGCAGCGTAAACAGGTTAACTCCGAACACCGGGGAGCTGTTTTTT
TRBJ2-2 | TRBV23-1 | . | . | CASSQSVKNTGELFF | TGCGCCAGCAGTCAATCTGTCAAGAACACCGGGGAGCTGTTTTTT
TRBJ1-1 | TRBV4-1 | . | . | CASSQDLTGNTEAFF | TGCGCCAGCAGCCAAGATCTGACAGGGAACACTGAAGCTTTCTTT
TRBJ1-5 | TRBV28 | . | TRBD1 | CASSEQGGSQPQHF | TGTGCCAGCAGTGAACAGGGGGGCAGCCAGCCCCAGCATTTT
TRBJ2-1 | TRBV28 | . | . | CASALLDSSLGNEQFF | TGTGCCAGCGCCTTGCTGGACAGCTCCTTGGGCAATGAGCAGTTCTTC
TRBJ2-5 | TRBV4-1 | once | TRBD1 | CASRLWGQGSGGAQYF | TGCGCCAGCAGACTATGGGGACAGGGGAGTGGAGGGGCCCAGTACTTC
TRBJ1-5 | TRBV7-8 | . | . | CASSPAGAQPQHF | TGTGCCAGCAGCCCGGCGGGGGCTCAGCCCCAGCATTTT
TRBJ2-3 | TRBV5-5 | . | TRBD1 | CASTPTPGTAATDTQYF | TGTGCCAGCACCCCGACCCCCGGGACAGCGGCCACAGATACGCAGTATTTT
TRBJ2-6 | TRBV30 | once | TRBD1 | CAGRQGWSGANVLTF | TGTGCCGGCCGACAGGGGTGGTCTGGGGCCAACGTCCTGACTTTC
TRBJ2-1 | TRBV7-9 | . | . | CASSLALAHNEQFF | TGTGCCAGCAGCTTAGCGCTGGCTCACAATGAGCAGTTCTTC
TRBJ1-2 | TRBV28 | . | TRBD1 | CASSLYRGGDYGYTF | TGTGCCAGCAGTTTATACAGGGGAGGGGACTATGGCTACACCTTC